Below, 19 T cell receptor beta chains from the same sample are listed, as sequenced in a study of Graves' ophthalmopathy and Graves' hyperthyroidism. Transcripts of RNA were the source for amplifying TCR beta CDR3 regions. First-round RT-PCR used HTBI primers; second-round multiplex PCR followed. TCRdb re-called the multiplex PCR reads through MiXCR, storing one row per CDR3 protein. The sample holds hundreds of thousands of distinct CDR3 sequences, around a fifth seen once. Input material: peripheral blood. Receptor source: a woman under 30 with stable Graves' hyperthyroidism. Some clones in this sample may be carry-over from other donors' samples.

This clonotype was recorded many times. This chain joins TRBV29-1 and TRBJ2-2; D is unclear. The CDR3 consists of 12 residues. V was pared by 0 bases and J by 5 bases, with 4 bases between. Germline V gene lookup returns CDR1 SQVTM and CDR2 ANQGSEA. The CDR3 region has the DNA TGCAGCGTTGAAGATTGGACCGGGGAGCTGTTTTTT. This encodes CSVEDWTGELFF.

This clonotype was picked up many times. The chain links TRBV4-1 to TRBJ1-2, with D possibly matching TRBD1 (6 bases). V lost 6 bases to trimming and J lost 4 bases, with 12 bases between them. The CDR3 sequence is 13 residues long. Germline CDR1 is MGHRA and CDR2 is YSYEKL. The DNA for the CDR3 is TGCGCCAGCAGTGCGGGGGGCACCTATGGCTACACCTTC. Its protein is CASSAGGTYGYTF.

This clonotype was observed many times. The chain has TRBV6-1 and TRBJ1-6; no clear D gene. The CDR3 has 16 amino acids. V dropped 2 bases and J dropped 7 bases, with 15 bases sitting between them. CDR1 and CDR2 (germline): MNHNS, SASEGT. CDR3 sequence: CASSELGGYFNSPLHF. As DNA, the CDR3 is TGTGCCAGCAGTGAATTGGGAGGGTACTTCAATTCACCCCTCCACTTT.

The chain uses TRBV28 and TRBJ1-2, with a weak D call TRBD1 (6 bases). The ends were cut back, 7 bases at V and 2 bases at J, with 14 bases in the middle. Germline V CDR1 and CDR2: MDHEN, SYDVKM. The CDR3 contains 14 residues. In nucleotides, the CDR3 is TGTGCCAGCACCCTCGGGACACGGAACTATGGCTACACCTTC. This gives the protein CASTLGTRNYGYTF.

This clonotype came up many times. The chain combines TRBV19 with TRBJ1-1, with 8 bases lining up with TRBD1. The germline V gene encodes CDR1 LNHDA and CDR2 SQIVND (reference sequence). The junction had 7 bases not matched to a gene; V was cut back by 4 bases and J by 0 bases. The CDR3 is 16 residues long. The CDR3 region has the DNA TGTGCCAGTAGTAACCTCAGGGGGCGGATGAACACTGAAGCTTTCTTT. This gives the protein CASSNLRGRMNTEAFF. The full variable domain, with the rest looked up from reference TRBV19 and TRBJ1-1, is DGGITQSPKYLFRKEGQNVTLSCEQNLNHDAMYWYRQDPGQGLRLIYYSQIVNDFQKGDIAEGYSVSREKKESFPLTVTSAQKNPTAFYLCASSNLRGRMNTEAFFGQGTRLTVV.

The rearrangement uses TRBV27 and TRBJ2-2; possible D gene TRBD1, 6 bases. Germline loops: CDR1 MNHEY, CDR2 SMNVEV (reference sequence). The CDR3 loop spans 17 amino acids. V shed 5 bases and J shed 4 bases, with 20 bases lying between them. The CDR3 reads CASSTTGPGTFTGELFF. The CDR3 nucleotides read TGTGCCAGCAGTACGACAGGACCGGGGACGTTCACCGGGGAGCTGTTTTTT.

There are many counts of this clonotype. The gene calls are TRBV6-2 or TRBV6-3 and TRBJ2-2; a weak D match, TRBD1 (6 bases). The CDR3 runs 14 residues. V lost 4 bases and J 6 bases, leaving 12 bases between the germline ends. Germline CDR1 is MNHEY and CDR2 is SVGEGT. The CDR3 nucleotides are TGTGCCAGCAGTTCACAGGGACGGGCCGGGGAGCTGTTTTTT. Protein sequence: CASSSQGRAGELFF.

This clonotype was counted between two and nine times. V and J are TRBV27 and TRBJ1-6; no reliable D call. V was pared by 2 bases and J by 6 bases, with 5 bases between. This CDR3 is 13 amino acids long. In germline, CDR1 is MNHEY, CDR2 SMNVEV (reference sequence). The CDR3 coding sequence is TGTGCCAGCAGTTTACTTACTAATTCACCCCTCCACTTT. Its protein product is CASSLLTNSPLHF.

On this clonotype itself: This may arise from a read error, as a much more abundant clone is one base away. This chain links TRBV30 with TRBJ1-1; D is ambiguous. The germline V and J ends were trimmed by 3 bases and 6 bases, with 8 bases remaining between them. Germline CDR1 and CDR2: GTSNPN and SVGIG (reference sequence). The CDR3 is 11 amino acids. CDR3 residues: CAWSPDSEAFF. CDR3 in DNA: TGTGCCTGGAGCCCTGACTCTGAAGCTTTCTTT.

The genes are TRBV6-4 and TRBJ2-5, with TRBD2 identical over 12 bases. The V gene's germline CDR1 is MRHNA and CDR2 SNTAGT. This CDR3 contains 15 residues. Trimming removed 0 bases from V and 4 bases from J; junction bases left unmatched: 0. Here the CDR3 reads CASSDSTSGGETQYF. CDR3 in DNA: TGTGCCAGCAGTGACTCGACTAGCGGGGGAGAGACCCAGTACTTC.

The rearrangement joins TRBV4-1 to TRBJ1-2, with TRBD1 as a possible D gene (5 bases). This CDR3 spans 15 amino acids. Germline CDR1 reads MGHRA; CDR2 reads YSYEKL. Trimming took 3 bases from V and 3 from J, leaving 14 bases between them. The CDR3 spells CASSHPGTGDYGYTF. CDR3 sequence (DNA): TGCGCCAGCAGCCACCCAGGCACAGGAGACTATGGCTACACCTTC.

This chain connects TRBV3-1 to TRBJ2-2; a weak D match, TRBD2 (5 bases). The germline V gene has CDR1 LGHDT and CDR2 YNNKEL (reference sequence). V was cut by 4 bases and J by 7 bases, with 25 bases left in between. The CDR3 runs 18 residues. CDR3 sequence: CASSLAFSGAQRGGELFF. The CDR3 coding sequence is TGTGCCAGCAGCCTAGCGTTTTCAGGCGCACAAAGAGGCGGGGAGCTGTTTTTT.

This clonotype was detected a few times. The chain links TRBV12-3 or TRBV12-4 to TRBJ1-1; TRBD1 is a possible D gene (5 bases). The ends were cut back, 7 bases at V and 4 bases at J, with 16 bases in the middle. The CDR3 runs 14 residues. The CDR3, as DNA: TGTGCCAGCAATAAGGGGCGCTGGGGCACTGAAGCTTTCTTT. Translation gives CASNKGRWGTEAFF.

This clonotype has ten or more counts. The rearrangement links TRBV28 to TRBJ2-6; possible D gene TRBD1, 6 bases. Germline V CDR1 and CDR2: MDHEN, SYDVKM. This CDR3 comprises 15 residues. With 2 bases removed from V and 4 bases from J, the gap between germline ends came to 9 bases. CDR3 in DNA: TGTGCCAGCAGTTTACAGGGGCTCGGGGCCAACGTCCTGACTTTC. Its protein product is CASSLQGLGANVLTF.

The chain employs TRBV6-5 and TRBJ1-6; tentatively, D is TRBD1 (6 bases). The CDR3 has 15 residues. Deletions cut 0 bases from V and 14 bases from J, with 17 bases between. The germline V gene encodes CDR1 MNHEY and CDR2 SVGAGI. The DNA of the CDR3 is TGTGCCAGCAGTTACTCGAGTGAAGGGGGAAGGGCCCTCCACTTT. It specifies CASSYSSEGGRALHF.

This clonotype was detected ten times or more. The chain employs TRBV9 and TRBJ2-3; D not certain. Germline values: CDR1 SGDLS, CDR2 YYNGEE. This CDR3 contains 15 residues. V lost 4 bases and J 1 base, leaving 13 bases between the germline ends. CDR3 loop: CASSPTLTGTDTQYF. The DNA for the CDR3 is TGTGCCAGCAGCCCCACGCTAACAGGCACAGATACGCAGTATTTT.

The CDR3, as DNA: TGCAGTGCTAGAGAGTTTCTCGGCGGGAACACCGGGGAGCTGTTTTTT. Protein: CSAREFLGGNTGELFF. V and J are TRBV20-1 and TRBJ2-2, with D unresolved. From germline, CDR1 is DFQATT and CDR2 SNEGSKA (reference sequence). Trimming shortened V by 0 bases and J by 1 base, and 12 bases separated the two germline ends. This CDR3 has 16 amino acids.

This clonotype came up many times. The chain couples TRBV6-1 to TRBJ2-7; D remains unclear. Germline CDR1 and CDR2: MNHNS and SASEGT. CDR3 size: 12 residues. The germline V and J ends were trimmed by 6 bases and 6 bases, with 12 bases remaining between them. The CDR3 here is CASSSLRGEQYF. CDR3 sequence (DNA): TGTGCCAGCAGCTCTCTACGAGGCGAGCAGTACTTC.

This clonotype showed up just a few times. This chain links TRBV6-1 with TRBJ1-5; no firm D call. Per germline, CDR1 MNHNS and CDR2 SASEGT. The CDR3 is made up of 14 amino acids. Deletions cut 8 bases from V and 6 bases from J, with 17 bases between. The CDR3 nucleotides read TGTGCCAGCCGGAGGAGGACTGATGGTCAGCCCCAGCATTTT. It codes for CASRRRTDGQPQHF.